Listed below are T cell receptor beta chains from one sample, sequenced in a study of TIL therapy for anti-PD-1-resistant metastatic lung cancer. Here immunoSEQ multiplex PCR was the method, and the copy in TCRdb shows in-frame clones only, minus some. The table includes over 20,000 clones, around 77% detected once. Sequencing was performed on tumor tissue, taken at baseline. The receptors originated from a person between 25 and 80 years old with non-small cell lung cancer. CDR3s include the opening cysteine and the closing phenylalanine or tryptophan. The order of the fields is V gene, clone size, D gene, J gene, CDR3 protein, CDR3 DNA. The D gene is left open where the match is weak. Clone size is stated in some rows and not others, as once, few, many or a class when expanded.

v_gene: TRBV6-1; abundance: -; d_gene: -; j_gene: TRBJ1-6; CDR3aa: CASSEVGSLNSPLHF; CDR3nt: TGTGCCAGCAGTGAAGTGGGCAGCCTTAATTCACCCCTCCACTTT
v_gene: TRBV10-3; abundance: -; d_gene: -; j_gene: TRBJ1-5; CDR3aa: CAISERAVRHNQPQHF; CDR3nt: TGTGCCATCAGTGAGCGGGCAGTCAGGCACAATCAGCCCCAGCATTTT
v_gene: TRBV10-3; abundance: -; d_gene: -; j_gene: TRBJ2-3; CDR3aa: CAIRRDASTDTQYF; CDR3nt: TGTGCCATCAGACGCGACGCTAGCACAGATACGCAGTATTTT
v_gene: TRBV6-5; abundance: -; d_gene: -; j_gene: TRBJ2-7; CDR3aa: CASSELPEGSEQYF; CDR3nt: TGTGCCAGCAGTGAACTTCCTGAGGGCTCCGAGCAGTACTTC
v_gene: TRBV28; abundance: few; d_gene: TRBD1; j_gene: TRBJ2-7; CDR3aa: CASSLYGDRPLGF; CDR3nt: TGTGCCAGCAGTTTATACGGGGACAGGCCCCTTGGGTTC
v_gene: TRBV11-3; abundance: -; d_gene: TRBD2; j_gene: TRBJ2-3; CDR3aa: CASSPGTSGTDTQYF; CDR3nt: TGTGCCAGCAGCCCCGGGACTAGCGGCACAGATACGCAGTATTTT
v_gene: TRBV5-1; abundance: -; d_gene: -; j_gene: TRBJ2-7; CDR3aa: CASSPYGSSYEQYF; CDR3nt: TGCGCCAGCAGCCCTTACGGGTCGAGCTACGAGCAGTACTTC
v_gene: TRBV7-9; abundance: -; d_gene: -; j_gene: TRBJ1-2; CDR3aa: CASSWTQGSYGYTF; CDR3nt: TGTGCCAGCAGTTGGACCCAAGGGTCCTATGGCTACACCTTC
v_gene: TRBV4-1; abundance: -; d_gene: -; j_gene: TRBJ2-3; CDR3aa: CASSQVSTDTQYF; CDR3nt: TGCGCCAGCAGCCAAGTTTCCACAGATACGCAGTATTTT
v_gene: TRBV9; abundance: few; d_gene: -; j_gene: TRBJ1-2; CDR3aa: CASSVAGNYGYTF; CDR3nt: TGTGCCAGCAGCGTAGCAGGGAACTATGGCTACACCTTC
v_gene: TRBV29-1; abundance: -; d_gene: -; j_gene: TRBJ2-3; CDR3aa: CSYVPSGAYTDTQYF; CDR3nt: TGCAGCTATGTACCCTCAGGGGCGTACACAGATACGCAGTATTTT
v_gene: TRBV4-2; abundance: -; d_gene: -; j_gene: TRBJ1-4; CDR3aa: CASSQEAFGANEKLFF; CDR3nt: TGTGCCAGCAGCCAAGAGGCGTTTGGGGCTAATGAAAAACTGTTTTTT
v_gene: TRBV10-1; abundance: -; d_gene: -; j_gene: TRBJ1-1; CDR3aa: CASSEFRAMNTEAFF; CDR3nt: TGCGCCAGCAGTGAATTCAGGGCGATGAACACTGAAGCTTTCTTT
v_gene: TRBV5-1; abundance: -; d_gene: TRBD1; j_gene: TRBJ1-1; CDR3aa: CASSLGTGGNTEAFF; CDR3nt: TGCGCCAGCAGCTTGGGGACAGGGGGTAACACTGAAGCTTTCTTT
v_gene: TRBV7-9; abundance: -; d_gene: TRBD2; j_gene: TRBJ2-3; CDR3aa: CASSSSGDTQYF; CDR3nt: TGTGCCAGCAGCTCAAGCGGGGACACGCAGTATTTT
v_gene: TRBV6-5; abundance: -; d_gene: TRBD2; j_gene: TRBJ2-3; CDR3aa: CASSYAESGGLDTQYF; CDR3nt: TGTGCCAGCAGTTACGCCGAGAGCGGGGGCCTAGATACGCAGTATTTT
v_gene: TRBV2; abundance: -; d_gene: -; j_gene: TRBJ1-6; CDR3aa: CATTRGGAADETPLHF; CDR3nt: TGTGCCACCACCCGAGGGGGGGCTGCCGATGAGACACCCCTCCACTTT
v_gene: TRBV27; abundance: -; d_gene: -; j_gene: TRBJ2-7; CDR3aa: CASSLSLTVAYEQYF; CDR3nt: TGTGCCAGCAGTTTATCGCTGACAGTTGCCTACGAGCAGTACTTC
v_gene: TRBV6-5; abundance: -; d_gene: -; j_gene: TRBJ2-5; CDR3aa: CAAAPQQQGPETQYF; CDR3nt: TGTGCCGCCGCCCCCCAGCAACAGGGACCCGAGACCCAGTACTTC
v_gene: TRBV5-3; abundance: -; d_gene: -; j_gene: TRBJ2-4; CDR3aa: CARRELSSLAKNIQYF; CDR3nt: TGTGCCAGAAGGGAGTTGAGTTCCCTTGCCAAAAACATTCAGTACTTC
v_gene: TRBV6-1; abundance: -; d_gene: TRBD2; j_gene: TRBJ2-5; CDR3aa: CASSGGLAGPQETQYF; CDR3nt: TGTGCCAGCAGTGGGGGACTAGCGGGACCTCAAGAGACCCAGTACTTC
v_gene: TRBV6-6; abundance: -; d_gene: -; j_gene: TRBJ2-7; CDR3aa: CASSYPPGIFPYEQYF; CDR3nt: TGTGCCAGCAGTTACCCGCCCGGTATATTCCCCTACGAGCAGTACTTC
v_gene: TRBV5-1; abundance: -; d_gene: -; j_gene: TRBJ1-4; CDR3aa: CASSPGHGGEKLFF; CDR3nt: TGCGCCAGCAGCCCAGGACACGGCGGCGAAAAACTGTTTTTT
v_gene: TRBV2; abundance: -; d_gene: -; j_gene: TRBJ1-1; CDR3aa: CASRNRSTEAFF; CDR3nt: TGTGCCAGCAGGAATAGAAGCACTGAAGCTTTCTTT
v_gene: TRBV13; abundance: -; d_gene: -; j_gene: TRBJ1-1; CDR3aa: CASSLSKGVTEAFF; CDR3nt: TGTGCCAGCAGCTTATCTAAGGGGGTGACTGAAGCTTTCTTT
v_gene: TRBV5-5; abundance: -; d_gene: -; j_gene: TRBJ2-7; CDR3aa: CASSIAGHGYYEQYF; CDR3nt: TGTGCCAGCAGCATCGCCGGACACGGATACTACGAGCAGTACTTC
v_gene: TRBV27; abundance: -; d_gene: TRBD1; j_gene: TRBJ1-1; CDR3aa: CASAKSGTGENTEAFF; CDR3nt: TGTGCCAGCGCAAAATCCGGGACAGGGGAGAACACTGAAGCTTTCTTT
v_gene: TRBV7-6; abundance: once; d_gene: -; j_gene: TRBJ2-2; CDR3aa: CASSLGAGELFF; CDR3nt: TGTGCCAGCAGCTTAGGGGCGGGGGAGCTGTTTTTT
v_gene: TRBV12-5; abundance: -; d_gene: -; j_gene: TRBJ2-3; CDR3aa: CASGLDPWAPVEFPDTQYF; CDR3nt: TGTGCTAGTGGTTTGGACCCATGGGCGCCCGTCGAGTTCCCTGATACGCAGTATTTT
v_gene: TRBV5-1; abundance: -; d_gene: TRBD1; j_gene: TRBJ1-1; CDR3aa: CASSVGDRVFPEAFF; CDR3nt: TGCGCCAGCAGCGTGGGGGACAGGGTATTCCCTGAAGCTTTCTTT
v_gene: TRBV30; abundance: -; d_gene: -; j_gene: TRBJ2-3; CDR3aa: CAWSVGGRTDTQYF; CDR3nt: TGTGCCTGGAGTGTAGGAGGCCGAACAGATACGCAGTATTTT
v_gene: TRBV6-1; abundance: -; d_gene: -; j_gene: TRBJ2-2; CDR3aa: CASSTGYGELFF; CDR3nt: TGTGCCAGCAGTACCGGTTACGGGGAGCTGTTTTTT
v_gene: TRBV6-6; abundance: -; d_gene: TRBD2; j_gene: TRBJ2-3; CDR3aa: CASSYPPGGADTQYF; CDR3nt: TGTGCCAGCAGTTACCCCCCCGGGGGGGCAGATACGCAGTATTTT
v_gene: TRBV2; abundance: -; d_gene: -; j_gene: TRBJ1-6; CDR3aa: CASRPATANNSPLHF; CDR3nt: TGTGCCAGCAGGCCTGCGACAGCTAATAATTCACCCCTCCACTTT
v_gene: TRBV2; abundance: once; d_gene: TRBD1; j_gene: TRBJ1-1; CDR3aa: CASTNDRGLSEAFF; CDR3nt: TGTGCCAGCACCAATGACAGGGGGCTTTCTGAAGCTTTCTTT
v_gene: TRBV6-4; abundance: once; d_gene: -; j_gene: TRBJ2-1; CDR3aa: CASSPSAGGYNEQFF; CDR3nt: TGTGCCAGCAGCCCATCAGCGGGCGGCTACAATGAGCAGTTCTTC
v_gene: TRBV7-2; abundance: -; d_gene: TRBD1; j_gene: TRBJ1-2; CDR3aa: CASSLTTGGAWGYTF; CDR3nt: TGTGCCAGCAGCTTAACAACAGGGGGCGCTTGGGGCTACACCTTC
v_gene: TRBV19; abundance: -; d_gene: -; j_gene: TRBJ2-7; CDR3aa: CASSITSLYEQYF; CDR3nt: TGTGCCAGTAGTATTACAAGCTTGTACGAGCAGTACTTC
v_gene: TRBV7-2; abundance: -; d_gene: -; j_gene: TRBJ2-3; CDR3aa: CASSLGGGEIHTQYF; CDR3nt: TGTGCCAGCAGCTTAGGAGGGGGAGAAATCCATACGCAGTATTTT
v_gene: TRBV6-1; abundance: -; d_gene: TRBD1; j_gene: TRBJ1-3; CDR3aa: CASSAHRGPGNTIYF; CDR3nt: TGTGCCAGCAGTGCCCACAGGGGGCCAGGAAACACCATATATTTT
v_gene: TRBV29-1; abundance: -; d_gene: -; j_gene: TRBJ2-3; CDR3aa: CSVEENGTPWDAQYF; CDR3nt: TGCAGCGTTGAAGAAAACGGGACGCCTTGGGACGCGCAGTATTTT
v_gene: TRBV30; abundance: -; d_gene: -; j_gene: TRBJ1-1; CDR3aa: CAWTLGVSITEAFF; CDR3nt: TGTGCCTGGACCCTTGGAGTGTCTATCACTGAAGCTTTCTTT
v_gene: TRBV30; abundance: -; d_gene: -; j_gene: TRBJ2-5; CDR3aa: CAWDSPQETQYF; CDR3nt: TGTGCCTGGGACTCCCCGCAAGAGACCCAGTACTTC
v_gene: TRBV14; abundance: -; d_gene: -; j_gene: TRBJ1-2; CDR3aa: CTSSQDSRDQNGYTF; CDR3nt: TGTACCAGCAGCCAAGATTCCAGGGACCAAAATGGCTACACCTTC
v_gene: TRBV4-3; abundance: -; d_gene: -; j_gene: TRBJ1-4; CDR3aa: CASSQSVRPATNEKLFF; CDR3nt: TGCGCCAGCAGCCAGTCTGTCCGGCCCGCAACTAATGAAAAACTGTTTTTT
v_gene: TRBV10-3; abundance: -; d_gene: -; j_gene: TRBJ2-7; CDR3aa: CASGTSYEQYF; CDR3nt: TGTGCCAGCGGGACCTCCTACGAGCAGTACTTC
v_gene: TRBV12-5; abundance: -; d_gene: -; j_gene: TRBJ1-5; CDR3aa: CASGEGDSNQPQHF; CDR3nt: TGTGCTAGTGGAGAAGGGGATAGCAATCAGCCCCAGCATTTT
v_gene: TRBV6-6; abundance: few; d_gene: -; j_gene: TRBJ1-5; CDR3aa: CASSYSTDGPQHF; CDR3nt: TGTGCCAGCAGTTACTCGACAGACGGGCCCCAGCATTTT
v_gene: TRBV5-6; abundance: -; d_gene: TRBD2; j_gene: TRBJ2-7; CDR3aa: CASSFGGGSSYEQYF; CDR3nt: TGTGCCAGCAGCTTTGGCGGGGGAAGCTCCTACGAGCAGTACTTC
v_gene: TRBV14; abundance: -; d_gene: -; j_gene: TRBJ2-4; CDR3aa: CASSPWARGAKNIQYF; CDR3nt: TGTGCCAGCAGCCCCTGGGCCCGGGGAGCCAAAAACATTCAGTACTTC
v_gene: TRBV11-3; abundance: -; d_gene: TRBD2; j_gene: TRBJ2-3; CDR3aa: CASSLGGTSGGDTQYF; CDR3nt: TGTGCCAGCAGCTTAGGAGGGACTAGCGGGGGAGATACGCAGTATTTT
v_gene: TRBV19; abundance: -; d_gene: -; j_gene: TRBJ1-5; CDR3aa: CASKGWGQLGGPQHF; CDR3nt: TGTGCCAGTAAGGGGTGGGGACAACTAGGGGGTCCCCAGCATTTT
v_gene: TRBV27; abundance: -; d_gene: TRBD2; j_gene: TRBJ2-5; CDR3aa: CASRRGLAETQYF; CDR3nt: TGTGCCAGCAGAAGGGGACTAGCGGAGACCCAGTACTTC
v_gene: TRBV7-7; abundance: -; d_gene: TRBD1; j_gene: TRBJ2-5; CDR3aa: CASSPAGTVVETQYF; CDR3nt: TGTGCCAGCAGCCCCGCCGGGACAGTAGTAGAGACCCAGTACTTC
v_gene: TRBV6-6; abundance: once; d_gene: TRBD2; j_gene: TRBJ2-1; CDR3aa: CASNSASGYNEQFF; CDR3nt: TGTGCCAGCAATTCGGCTAGCGGTTACAATGAGCAGTTCTTC